Listed here are 4 T cell receptor beta chains from one sample, sequenced in a study of T cell changes during pregnancy in multiple sclerosis. TCRdb keeps only in-frame clones here, not all; method: immunoSEQ multiplex PCR. The sample lists 55,000 to 80,000 clones, 85% to 90% occurring once. Here the sequenced sample was peripheral blood, taken after pregnancy. The receptors were gathered from a female donor in good health, enrolled as a control in a pregnancy study.

The chain is built from TRBV4-3 and TRBJ2-3; possibly TRBD2 for D (6 bases). The V end lost 3 bases, the J end lost 6 bases, and 16 bases lay between the germline ends. This CDR3 contains 15 residues. The germline gives CDR1 LGHNA, CDR2 YSLEER. This CDR3 is CASSQGTGPGDTQYF. CDR3 coding DNA: TGCGCCAGCAGCCAGGGGACTGGACCAGGGGATACGCAGTATTTT.

Here the CDR3 reads CAISANRENYGYTF. As DNA, the CDR3 is TGTGCCATCAGTGCAAACAGGGAGAACTATGGCTACACCTTC. This chain joins TRBV10-3 and TRBJ1-2; perhaps TRBD1 as D (6 bases). This CDR3 spans 14 amino acids. Per the germline V gene, CDR1 is ENHRY and CDR2 is SYGVKD. V was shortened by 4 bases and J by 2 bases, with 11 bases between the two germline ends.

This chain's CDR3 is CASSMQRGGNQPQHF. CDR3 nucleotides: TGTGCCAGTAGTATGCAACGCGGGGGCAATCAGCCCCAGCATTTT. V and J are TRBV19 and TRBJ1-5, with unresolved D. CDR1 is LNHDA and CDR2 is SQIVND in the germline V gene (reference sequence). V lost 3 bases and J lost 2, with 11 bases in between. CDR3 length: 15 amino acids. Looking up the rest from reference TRBV19 and TRBJ1-5 gives the full variable domain: DGGITQSPKYLFRKEGQNVTLSCEQNLNHDAMYWYRQDPGQGLRLIYYSQIVNDFQKGDIAEGYSVSREKKESFPLTVTSAQKNPTAFYLCASSMQRGGNQPQHFGDGTRLSIL.

This chain joins TRBV10-3 and TRBJ1-2; D gene unclear. V lost 4 bases, J lost 0 bases, and 12 bases lay in between. This CDR3 contains 15 residues. Germline CDR1 and CDR2: ENHRY and SYGVKD. CDR3 loop: CAISADGAPNYGYTF. DNA of the CDR3: TGTGCCATCAGTGCCGACGGAGCCCCTAACTATGGCTACACCTTC.